This TCR beta chain was retrieved from a study of T cells in Graves' hyperthyroidism and ophthalmopathy. Study as a whole: At the time of initial diagnosis and before any treatment, peripheral blood was collected.

Regions amplified from RNA transcripts were the TCR beta CDR3 regions. When the TCR CDR3 underwent first-round RT-PCR, the HTBI primer set was used. TCRdb reanalysed the multiplex PCR reads using MiXCR and keeps one entry per CDR3 protein. Found here are around 540,000 distinct CDR3 sequences, about 16% of them singletons; the top ten hold approximately 32%. Germline assignment: CDR1 SGHDN and CDR2 FVKESK. The CDR3 loop spans 16 amino acids. The J segment lost 4 bases and the V segment lost 1 base, leaving 4 bases of the junction unmatched. The chain joins TRBV14 to TRBJ2-2, with 9 bases matching TRBD2. Input material: blood. This receptor was taken from a woman aged 25 to 39 with Graves' ophthalmopathy. This CDR3 reads CASSQVAGVSTGELFF. Here the CDR3 DNA reads TGTGCCAGCAGCCAAGTAGCGGGAGTGAGCACCGGGGAGCTGTTTTTT.